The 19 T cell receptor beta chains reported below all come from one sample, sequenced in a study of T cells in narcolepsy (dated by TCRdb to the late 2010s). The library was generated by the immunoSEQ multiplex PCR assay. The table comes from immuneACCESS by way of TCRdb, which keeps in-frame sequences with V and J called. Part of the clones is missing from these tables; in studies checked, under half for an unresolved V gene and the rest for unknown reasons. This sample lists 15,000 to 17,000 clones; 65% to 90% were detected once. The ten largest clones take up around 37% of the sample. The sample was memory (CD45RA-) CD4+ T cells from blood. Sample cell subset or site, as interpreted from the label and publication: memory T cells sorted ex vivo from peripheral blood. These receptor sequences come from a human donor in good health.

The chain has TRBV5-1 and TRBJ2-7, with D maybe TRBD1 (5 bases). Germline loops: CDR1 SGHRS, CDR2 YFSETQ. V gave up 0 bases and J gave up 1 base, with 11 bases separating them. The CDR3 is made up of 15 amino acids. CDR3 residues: CASSLAVGASYEQYF. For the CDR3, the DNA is TGCGCCAGCAGCTTGGCCGTAGGGGCTTCCTACGAGCAGTACTTC.

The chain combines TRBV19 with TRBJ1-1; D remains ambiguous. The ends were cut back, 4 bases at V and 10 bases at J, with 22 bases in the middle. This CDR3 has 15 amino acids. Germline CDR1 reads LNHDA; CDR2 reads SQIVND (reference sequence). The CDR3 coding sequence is TGTGCCAGTAGTACTACCTGGACCCCCTTGGATGGAGCTTTCTTT. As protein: CASSTTWTPLDGAFF.

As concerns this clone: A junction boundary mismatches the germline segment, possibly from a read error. The CDR3 nucleotides are TGTGCCAGCAGCTTATACGGGCAGAACAGTGTGGGTGAGCAGCTCTTC. It specifies CASSLYGQNSVGEQLF. This chain links TRBV7-2 with TRBJ2-1; D remains unclear. Looked up from germline, CDR1 is SGHTA and CDR2 is FQGNSA. This CDR3 contains 16 residues.

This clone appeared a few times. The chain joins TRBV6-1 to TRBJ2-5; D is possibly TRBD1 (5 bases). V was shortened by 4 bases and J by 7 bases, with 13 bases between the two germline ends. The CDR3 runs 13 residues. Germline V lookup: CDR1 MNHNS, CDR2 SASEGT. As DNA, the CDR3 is TGTGCCAGCAGTGGTGAAGTGCAGGGGACCCAGTACTTC. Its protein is CASSGEVQGTQYF.

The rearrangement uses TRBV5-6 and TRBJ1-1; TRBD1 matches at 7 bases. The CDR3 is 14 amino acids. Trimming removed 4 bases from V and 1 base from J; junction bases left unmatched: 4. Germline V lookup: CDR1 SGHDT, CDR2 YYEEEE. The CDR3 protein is CASSLGQANTEAFF. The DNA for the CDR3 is TGTGCCAGCAGCCTCGGACAGGCGAACACTGAAGCTTTCTTT.

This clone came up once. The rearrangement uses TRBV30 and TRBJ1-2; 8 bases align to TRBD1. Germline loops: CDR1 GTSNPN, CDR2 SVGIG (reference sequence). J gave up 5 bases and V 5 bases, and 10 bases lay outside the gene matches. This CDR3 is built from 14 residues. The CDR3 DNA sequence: TGTGCCTGGCACACCGACAGGGGAGGATATGGCTACACCTTC. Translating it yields CAWHTDRGGYGYTF.

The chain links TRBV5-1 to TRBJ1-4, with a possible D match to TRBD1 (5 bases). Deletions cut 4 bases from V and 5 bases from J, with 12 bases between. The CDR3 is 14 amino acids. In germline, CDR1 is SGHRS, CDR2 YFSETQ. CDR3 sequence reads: CASSKGQGNEKLFF. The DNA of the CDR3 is TGCGCCAGCAGCAAGGGGCAGGGAAATGAAAAACTGTTTTTT.

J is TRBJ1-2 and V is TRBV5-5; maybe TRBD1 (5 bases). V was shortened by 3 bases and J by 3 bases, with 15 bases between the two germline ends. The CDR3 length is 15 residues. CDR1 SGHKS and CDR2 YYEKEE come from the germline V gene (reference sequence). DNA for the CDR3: TGTGCCAGCAGCTGGGGTCTGGGGGAGTACTATGGCTACACCTTC. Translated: CASSWGLGEYYGYTF.

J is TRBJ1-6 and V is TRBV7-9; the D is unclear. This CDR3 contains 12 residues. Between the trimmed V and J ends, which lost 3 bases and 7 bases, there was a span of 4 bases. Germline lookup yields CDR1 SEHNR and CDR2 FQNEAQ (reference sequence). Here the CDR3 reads CASSFSNSPLHF. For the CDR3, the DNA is TGTGCCAGCAGCTTTTCGAATTCACCCCTCCACTTT.

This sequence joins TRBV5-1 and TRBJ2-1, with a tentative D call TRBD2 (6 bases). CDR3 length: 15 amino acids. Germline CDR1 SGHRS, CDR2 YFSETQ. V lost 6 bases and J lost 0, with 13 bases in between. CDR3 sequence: CASKDGTASYNEQFF. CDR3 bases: TGCGCCAGCAAGGACGGGACTGCCTCCTACAATGAGCAGTTCTTC.

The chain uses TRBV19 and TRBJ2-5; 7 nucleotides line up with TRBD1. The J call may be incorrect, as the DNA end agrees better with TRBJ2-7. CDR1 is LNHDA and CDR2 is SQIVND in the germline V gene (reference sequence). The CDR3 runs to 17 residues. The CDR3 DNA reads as TGTGCCAGTAGTCCGGGACAGTACCTACTAAGACACTACGAGCAGTACTTC. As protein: CASSPGQYLLRHYEQYF.

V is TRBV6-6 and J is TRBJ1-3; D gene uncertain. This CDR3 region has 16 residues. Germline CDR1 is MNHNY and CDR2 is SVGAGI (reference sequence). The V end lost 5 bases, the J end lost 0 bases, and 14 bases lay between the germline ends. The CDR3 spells CASSRRTSSSGNTIYF. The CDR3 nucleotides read TGTGCCAGCAGTCGGCGGACGTCTAGCTCTGGAAACACCATATATTTT.

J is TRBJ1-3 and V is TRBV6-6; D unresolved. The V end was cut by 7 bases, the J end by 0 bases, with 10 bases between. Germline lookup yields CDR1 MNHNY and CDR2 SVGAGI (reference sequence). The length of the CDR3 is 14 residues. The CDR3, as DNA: TGTGCCAGCAAAGGAGGGTCCTCTGGAAACACCATATATTTT. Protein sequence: CASKGGSSGNTIYF.

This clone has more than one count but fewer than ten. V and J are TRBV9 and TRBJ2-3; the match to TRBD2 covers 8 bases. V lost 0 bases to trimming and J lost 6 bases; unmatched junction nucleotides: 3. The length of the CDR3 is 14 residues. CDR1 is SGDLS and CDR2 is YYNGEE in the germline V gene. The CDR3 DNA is TGTGCCAGCAGCGTAGCTGGCGGGGGGGATACGCAGTATTTT. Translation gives CASSVAGGGDTQYF.

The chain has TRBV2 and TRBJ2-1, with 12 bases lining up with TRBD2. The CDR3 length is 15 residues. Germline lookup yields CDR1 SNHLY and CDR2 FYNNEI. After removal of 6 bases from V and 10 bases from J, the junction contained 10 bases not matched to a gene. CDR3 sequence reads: CASRVTSGSPKEQFF. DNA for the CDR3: TGTGCCAGCAGGGTGACTAGCGGGAGTCCAAAGGAGCAGTTCTTC.

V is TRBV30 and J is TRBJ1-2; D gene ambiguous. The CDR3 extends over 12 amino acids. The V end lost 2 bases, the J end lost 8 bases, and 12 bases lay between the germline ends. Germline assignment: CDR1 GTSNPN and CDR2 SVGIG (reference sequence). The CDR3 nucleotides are TGTGCCTGGAGTCCGACCGGTGGAGGCTACACCTTC. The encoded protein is CAWSPTGGGYTF.

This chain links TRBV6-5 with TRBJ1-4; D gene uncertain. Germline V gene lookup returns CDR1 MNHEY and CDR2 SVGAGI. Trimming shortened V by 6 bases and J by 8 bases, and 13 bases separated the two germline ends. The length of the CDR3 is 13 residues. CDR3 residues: CASRRQATEKLFF. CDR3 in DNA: TGTGCCAGCAGGAGGCAGGCGACCGAAAAACTGTTTTTT.

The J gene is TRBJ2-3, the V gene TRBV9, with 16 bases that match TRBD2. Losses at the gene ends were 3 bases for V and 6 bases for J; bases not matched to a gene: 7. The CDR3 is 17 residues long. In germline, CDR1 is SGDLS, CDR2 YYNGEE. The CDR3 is CASSGAGLAGGPDTQYF. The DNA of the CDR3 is TGTGCCAGCAGCGGAGCGGGACTAGCGGGGGGGCCCGATACGCAGTATTTT.

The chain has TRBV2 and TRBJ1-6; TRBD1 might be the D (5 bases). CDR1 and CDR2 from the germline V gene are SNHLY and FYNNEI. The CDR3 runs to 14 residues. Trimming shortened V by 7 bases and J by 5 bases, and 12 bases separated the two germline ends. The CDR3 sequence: CASIRTPNNSPLHF. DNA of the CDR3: TGTGCCAGCATTCGGACACCTAATAATTCACCCCTCCACTTT.